This T cell receptor (beta chain) came from a study of blood T cell repertoires in COVID-19. Overall study: Acute and convalescent COVID-19 samples came from the United States, Italy and Spain. T cells, B-cell-depleted T cells, or PBMCs provided the cDNA or gDNA that served as material.

The CDR3 extends over 13 amino acids. Trimming removed 1 base at V and 6 bases at J, with 9 bases between. Germline values: CDR1 LGHDT, CDR2 YNNKEL (reference sequence). As handled by the study authors: Counts of nucleated cells, estimated from reference gene primer amplification, were obtained. The data were produced by immunoSEQ multiplex PCR, yet TCRdb's version contains in-frame clones alone and is incomplete. V and J calls plus clone size are reproduced from that table; the DNA served to infer D and trimming. The sample holds about 140,000 clones, around nine tenths seen once. Input material: peripheral blood. The source of this sequence is a man aged 45 to 65 with active or convalescent COVID-19. The rearrangement links TRBV3-1 (or the pseudogene TRBV3-2) to TRBJ1-1; D call uncertain. CDR3 nucleotides: TGTGCCAGCAGCCAAGGTCTAAACGCTGAAGCTTTCTTT. Protein product: CASSQGLNAEAFF.